One sample yielded the 20 T cell receptor beta chains listed below, sequenced in a study of technical replicates of blood from a handful of donors. The data were produced by immunoSEQ multiplex PCR, yet TCRdb's version contains in-frame clones alone and is incomplete. This sample has 66,000 or so clones; around 89% occur once, and the top ten carry under 6%. Sequencing was carried out using PBMCs. The receptor source for this set is a human donor in good health. Some clones in this sample may be carry-over from other donors' samples.

The V call is TRBV11-3, the J call TRBJ2-1, with 8 positions matching TRBD2. This CDR3 contains 14 residues. With V trimmed by 1 base and J by 6 bases, 2 bases remained unmatched. CDR1 SGHNT and CDR2 YENEEA come from the germline V gene. In DNA form, the CDR3 reads TGTGCCAGCAGCTTAGCGGGAGGGCGCAATGAGCAGTTCTTC. It specifies CASSLAGGRNEQFF.

The chain joins TRBV19 to TRBJ1-2, with 7 bases fitting TRBD1. Germline V lookup: CDR1 LNHDA, CDR2 SQIVND (reference sequence). CDR3 length: 15 residues. Germline trimming cut 4 bases from V and 4 bases from J; bases unmatched to any gene: 9. This chain's CDR3 is CASSTGTDQSYGYTF. CDR3 DNA: TGTGCCAGTAGTACGGGGACAGATCAGTCCTATGGCTACACCTTC.

The chain has TRBV30 and TRBJ2-2; D call uncertain. Between the trimmed V and J ends, which lost 4 bases and 3 bases, there was a span of 6 bases. The CDR3 is 12 amino acids. Germline values: CDR1 GTSNPN, CDR2 SVGIG (reference sequence). CDR3 sequence: CAWKLYTGELFF. CDR3 DNA: TGTGCCTGGAAACTTTACACCGGGGAGCTGTTTTTT.

This clone was observed a handful of times. V usage is TRBV6-5 and J usage is TRBJ1-1, with D perhaps TRBD1 (6 bases). CDR1 and CDR2 (germline): MNHEY, SVGAGI. V was shortened by 8 bases and J by 5 bases, with 15 bases between the two germline ends. The CDR3 loop spans 13 amino acids. CDR3 amino acids: CASQRGRGTEAFF. CDR3 coding DNA: TGTGCCAGCCAGAGGGGAAGGGGGACTGAAGCTTTCTTT.

The chain recombines TRBV6-1 with TRBJ2-2; D perhaps matches TRBD1 (6 bases). Germline V gene sequence: CDR1 MNHNS, CDR2 SASEGT. The CDR3 has 15 amino acids. The ends were cut back, 5 bases at V and 4 bases at J, with 14 bases in the middle. The CDR3 sequence is CASSTRTAGTGELFF. CDR3 DNA: TGTGCCAGCAGTACCAGGACAGCCGGCACCGGGGAGCTGTTTTTT.

The chain recombines TRBV6-5 with TRBJ2-1, with 10 positions matching TRBD2. Germline assignment: CDR1 MNHEY and CDR2 SVGAGI. With 4 bases clipped from V and 2 bases from J, the junction kept 2 bases outside the gene matches. CDR3 length: 15 amino acids. CDR3 protein: CASSLTSGTYNEQFF. The CDR3 bases are TGTGCCAGCAGTTTAACTAGCGGGACCTACAATGAGCAGTTCTTC.

The V gene is TRBV2, the J gene TRBJ1-2, with 8 bases that match TRBD1. The germline V gene has CDR1 SNHLY and CDR2 FYNNEI. The junction had 10 bases not matched to a gene; V was cut back by 2 bases and J by 8 bases. The CDR3 runs 15 residues. This chain's CDR3 is CASSERDRRSLGYTF. In nucleotides, the CDR3 is TGTGCCAGCAGTGAAAGGGACAGGAGATCCTTGGGCTACACCTTC.

This clone was detected only a few times. The chain carries TRBV12-5 and TRBJ1-5, with a possible D match to TRBD1 (5 bases). V lost 6 bases and J 3 bases, leaving 12 bases between the germline ends. The CDR3 has 14 amino acids. Germline V CDR1 and CDR2: LGHNT, FRNRAP. The CDR3 bases are TGTGCTAGTGGCCTGGGACTGAACAATCAGCCCCAGCATTTT. It yields the protein CASGLGLNNQPQHF.

The chain recombines TRBV4-1 with TRBJ2-2; 8 bases are a match to TRBD1. V gave up 1 base and J gave up 7 bases; unmatched junction bases: 2. CDR3 length: 14 amino acids. Germline CDR1 is MGHRA and CDR2 is YSYEKL. CDR3: CASSQAGQGGELFF. In DNA, the CDR3 is TGCGCCAGCAGCCAAGCCGGACAGGGCGGGGAGCTGTTTTTT.

The chain combines TRBV15 with TRBJ1-2; D is possibly TRBD1 (5 bases). Trimming removed 5 bases at V and 6 bases at J, with 16 bases between. There are 14 residues in the CDR3. CDR1 is LNHNV, CDR2 YYDKDF, per germline (reference sequence). The CDR3 spells CATSSRTFDDGYTF. In DNA form, the CDR3 reads TGTGCCACCAGCTCTAGGACATTTGATGATGGCTACACCTTC.

The CDR3 loop reads CASSRSRDRVTFF. In DNA, the CDR3 is TGTGCCAGTAGTAGATCCCGGGACAGGGTAACTTTCTTT. The V and J genes are TRBV19 and TRBJ1-1; TRBD1 matches 9 bases. Per the germline V gene, CDR1 is LNHDA and CDR2 is SQIVND (reference sequence). V dropped 4 bases and J dropped 12; count of bases not matched to a gene: 9. The CDR3 extends over 13 amino acids.

V gene TRBV6-5 combines with J gene TRBJ2-1; 13 bases agree with TRBD2. Germline CDR1 reads MNHEY; CDR2 reads SVGAGI. The CDR3 has 15 residues. V lost 4 bases, J lost 8 bases, and 5 bases stayed unmatched. The CDR3 nucleotides are TGTGCCAGCAGTTTCACTAGCGGGGGGGCCCATGAGCAGTTCTTC. Its protein product is CASSFTSGGAHEQFF.

CDR3 coding DNA: TGTGCCAGCTCACCGCAGGGATCTAATTCACCCCTCCACTTT. Translated: CASSPQGSNSPLHF. The chain uses TRBV18 and TRBJ1-6, with TRBD1 as a possible D gene (5 bases). Trimming removed 3 bases at V and 6 bases at J, with 9 bases between. Germline CDR1 is KGHSH and CDR2 is LQKENI. The CDR3 has 14 amino acids.

V usage is TRBV19 and J usage is TRBJ1-6; no reliable D call. Germline V gene lookup returns CDR1 LNHDA and CDR2 SQIVND (reference sequence). The CDR3 has 17 amino acids. V lost 3 bases and J lost 0, with 12 bases in between. The CDR3 sequence is CASSMSVKNSYNSPLHF. The CDR3 DNA sequence: TGTGCCAGTAGTATGTCGGTCAAGAACTCCTATAATTCACCCCTCCACTTT.

This chain connects TRBV15 to TRBJ2-7; TRBD1 agrees at 9 bases. This CDR3 has 13 residues. Germline V gene sequence: CDR1 LNHNV, CDR2 YYDKDF (reference sequence). J gave up 7 bases and V 3 bases, and 4 bases lay outside the gene matches. CDR3 protein: CATSRDRGREQYF. CDR3 nucleotide sequence: TGTGCCACCAGCAGGGACAGGGGACGGGAGCAGTACTTC.

J is TRBJ2-1 and V is TRBV18, with 10 positions matching TRBD2. Germline values: CDR1 KGHSH, CDR2 LQKENI. V shed 3 bases, J shed 2 bases, and the junction held 7 bases outside the gene matches. The CDR3 runs to 17 residues. CDR3: CASSPQRGGVTYNEQFF. In DNA, the CDR3 is TGTGCCAGCTCACCCCAGCGGGGGGGCGTCACCTACAATGAGCAGTTCTTC.

The J gene is TRBJ2-1, the V gene TRBV10-3; 12 nucleotides agree with TRBD2. After removal of 8 bases from V and 4 bases from J, the junction contained 12 bases not matched to a gene. The germline V gene encodes CDR1 ENHRY and CDR2 SYGVKD. This CDR3 contains 17 residues. CDR3 protein: CAIGRTSGTFEYNEQFF. The CDR3 DNA sequence: TGTGCCATCGGGAGGACTAGCGGGACTTTCGAATACAATGAGCAGTTCTTC.

The chain recombines TRBV13 with TRBJ1-2, with D unclear. CDR1 PRHDT and CDR2 FYEKMQ come from the germline V gene (reference sequence). Deletions cut 2 bases from V and 8 bases from J, with 9 bases between. The CDR3 is made up of 12 amino acids. The CDR3 nucleotides are TGTGCCAGCAGCTTATCTGCAGCGGGCTACACCTTC. Translation gives CASSLSAAGYTF.

In its sample, this clone was seen once. The chain couples TRBV12-5 to TRBJ2-5; 10 nucleotides match TRBD2. V was pared by 8 bases and J by 4 bases, with 13 bases of the junction left unmatched. Germline V gene sequence: CDR1 LGHNT, CDR2 FRNRAP. This CDR3 has 16 amino acids. The CDR3 protein is CASSSGLAYTAETQYF. The CDR3 bases are TGTGCTAGTTCCTCGGGACTAGCGTACACCGCAGAGACCCAGTACTTC.

V usage is TRBV7-9 and J usage is TRBJ2-7, with 7 positions matching TRBD1. Germline lookup yields CDR1 SEHNR and CDR2 FQNEAQ (reference sequence). Germline trimming cut 5 bases from V and 0 bases from J; bases unmatched to any gene: 4. This CDR3 spans 14 amino acids. The CDR3 spells CASSAAGGSYEQYF. In DNA, the CDR3 is TGTGCCAGCAGCGCGGCAGGGGGCTCCTACGAGCAGTACTTC.